These 27 T cell receptor delta chains came from one sample sequenced in a study of γδ T cells in repeated Plasmodium falciparum infection. TCRdb redid clone calling on the multiplex PCR reads using CATT. The sample holds around 52,000 delta-chain clones; over 1.5% are singletons and the top ten take around 16%. Bulk repertoires came from Vgamma9/Vdelta2+ or Vdelta2-negative gammadelta T cells flow-sorted from PBMC. The material sequenced was gamma-delta T cells from blood. These receptors were collected from a pool of human donors (malaria-infected and uninfected, not separated).

Comments on this clone: Additional DNA sequences in this sample encode the identical CDR3. The J gene is uncalled and the V gene is TRDV1; no DNA check was done on the table's D call, TRDD3. Per the germline V gene, CDR1 is TSWWSYY and CDR2 is QGS. The CDR3 covers 20 residues. The CDR3 DNA sequence: TGTGCTCTTGGGGAAAGGCGGCCGTACTGGGGGTCACCGTACACCGATAAGCTCATCTTT. Protein sequence: CALGERRPYWGSPYTDKLIF.

This clone appeared a few times. A far larger clone is only one base removed, so a read error is likely. The identical CDR3 is also encoded by other nucleotide sequences in the sample. V and J are TRDV1 and TRDJ1, with TRDD3 identical over 13 bases. The J gene was missing in TCRdb and was found by matching the end of the DNA to germline. Trimming at V came to 3 bases and at J to 4 bases, leaving 38 bases not matched to a gene. Germline CDR1 and CDR2: TSWWSYY and QGS. The CDR3 has 27 amino acids. The CDR3 loop is CALGELCPIEPPHTGGYAYCPSDKLIF. The DNA of the CDR3 is TGTGCTCTTGGGGAGCTTTGCCCAATCGAACCTCCACATACTGGGGGATACGCGTATTGCCCAAGCGATAAACTCATCTTT.

This clone was observed a few times. The protein in TCRdb stems from a much larger clone and differs at residue 16 from this DNA's translation, likely a read error; here the protein is translated from the DNA. This chain connects TRDV1 to TRDJ1, with a possible D match to TRDD3 (5 bases). The CDR3 runs 21 residues. The germline gives CDR1 TSWWSYY, CDR2 QGS. Trimming removed 0 bases at V and 3 bases at J, with 29 bases between. The CDR3 loop reads CALGELVYDRPYWYFADKLIF. DNA of the CDR3: TGTGCTCTTGGGGAACTTGTCTACGATAGGCCGTACTGGTACTTCGCCGATAAACTCATCTTT.

This clone showed up just a few times. The protein in TCRdb stems from a much larger clone and differs at residue 8 from this DNA's translation, likely a read error; here the protein is translated from the DNA. The chain carries TRDV2 and TRDJ1, with TRDD3 identical over 7 bases. Here the J gene was assigned by germline matching of the DNA, as TCRdb has none. V dropped 3 bases and J dropped 2; count of bases not matched to a gene: 11. The CDR3 is made up of 16 amino acids. Germline assignment: CDR1 GEAIGNYY and CDR2 EKD. Here the CDR3 reads CACDRTGESETDKLIF. In nucleotides, the CDR3 is TGTGCCTGTGACCGTACTGGGGAATCTGAAACCGATAAACTCATCTTT.

In regard to this clone: Since a far larger clone is one base different, this is likely a read error. The same CDR3 also results from other DNA sequences found in this sample. This chain uses TRDV3 with TRDJ1; 8 bases are a match to TRDD3. The germline V gene encodes CDR1 TVYSNPD and CDR2 GDNSRS (reference sequence). This CDR3 comprises 23 residues. The CDR3: CAFRGVRSGLQGGGLLYTDKLIF. The DNA for the CDR3 is TGTGCCTTTAGAGGGGTTAGGTCGGGCCTACAGGGTGGGGGATTACTGTACACCGACAAACTCATCTTT.

Remarks on this clone: TCRdb pairs this DNA with a much larger clone's protein that differs at residue 12, likely a read error; the protein shown was translated from the DNA. This chain uses TRDV1 with TRDJ1; 7 bases fit TRDD3. No J gene was available from TCRdb, and it was assigned here by a germline match of the DNA. The CDR3 sequence is 21 residues long. CDR1 and CDR2 from the germline V gene are TSWWSYY and QGS. V shed 2 bases and J 3 bases; nucleotides not matched to a gene: 24. The DNA of the CDR3 is TGTGCTCTTGGGGAATTCCCGTTCCTCCATCTGAGGGATACCATTGCCGATAAACTCATCTTT. Protein: CALGEFPFLHLRDTIADKLIF.

Remarks on this clone: With only one base between it and a far larger clone, this is likely a read error. The same CDR3 is also encoded by other DNA sequences in this sample. The chain uses TRAV38-2/DV8 and TRDJ1, with TRDD3 identical over 13 bases. The trim removed 2 bases at V and 4 bases at J, leaving 20 bases unmatched. Germline values: CDR1 TSESDYY, CDR2 QEAYKQQN. The length of the CDR3 is 21 residues. The CDR3 spells CAYRSAASYRYWGIRFDKLIF. The CDR3 region has the DNA TGTGCTTATAGGAGTGCGGCCTCCTACAGGTACTGGGGGATACGCTTCGATAAACTCATCTTT.

The table lists this clone with many counts. TCRdb records a much larger clone's protein for this DNA, with a difference at residue 5 that likely arises from a read error; the protein given is the translation of the DNA. J is TRDJ1 and V is TRDV3; 10 bases match TRDD3. V trimming: 1 base; J trimming: 1 base; junction bases outside the gene matches: 9. There are 16 residues in the CDR3. The germline CDR1 and CDR2 sequences are TVYSNPD and GDNSRS (reference sequence). CDR3 sequence (DNA): TGTGCCTTTACCTCCCCTTGGGGGATACCCACCGATAAACTCATCTTT. Its protein is CAFTSPWGIPTDKLIF.

This clone has only a few counts. The amino acid sequence in TCRdb belongs to a much larger clone and departs from this DNA's translation at residue 25, likely a sequencing read error; the sequence shown is translated from the DNA. CDR3 amino acids: CALGELCFLSSSLAATGGEYTDKLTF. In DNA form, the CDR3 reads TGTGCTCTTGGGGAACTCTGTTTCCTGTCATCTTCCTTAGCGGCTACTGGGGGCGAGTACACCGATAAACTCACCTTT. The chain recombines TRDV1 with TRDJ1; TRDD3 matches 8 bases. The germline V gene has CDR1 TSWWSYY and CDR2 QGS. The CDR3 has 26 amino acids.

As regards this clone: TCRdb assigns this DNA the protein of a much larger clone, which departs from its translation at residue 19; this likely reflects a read error, and the protein shown comes from translating the DNA. This rearrangement joins TRDV1 to TRDJ1; 11 bases agree with TRDD3. The J gene, left out of TCRdb, was set here by checking the DNA against germline. The CDR3 loop spans 27 amino acids. The germline CDR1 and CDR2 sequences are TSWWSYY and QGS. Trimming took 1 base from V and 8 from J; bases not matched to a gene: 42. CDR3 region: CALGEPMAHSSFLPYWGICEIPPKLIF. The CDR3, as DNA: TGTGCTCTTGGGGAACCGATGGCCCACTCATCCTTCCTTCCGTACTGGGGGATATGCGAAATTCCGCCCAAACTCATCTTT.

This clone has a handful of counts. The protein TCRdb gives is from a much larger clone and does not agree with this DNA's translation at residue 9, likely a read error; the protein shown here comes from the DNA. The V gene is listed as TRDV1; no J gene was called; the table's D call, TRDD3, has no DNA check behind it. The germline V gene encodes CDR1 TSWWSYY and CDR2 QGS. There are 25 residues in the CDR3. CDR3 sequence: CALGEQSIKYPIVGDTFRYTDKLTF. CDR3 bases: TGTGCTCTTGGGGAACAAAGTATCAAGTACCCCATTGTGGGGGATACGTTCAGGTACACCGATAAACTCACCTTT.

As to this clone: TCRdb's protein, taken from a much larger clone, differs from this DNA's translation at residue 5, likely owing to a read error; the protein displayed comes from the DNA. This chain connects TRDV3 to TRDJ1; 13 bases map to TRDD3. Assignment of the J gene here rests on matching the DNA to germline, because TCRdb gives none. Trimming removed 4 bases from V and 0 bases from J; junction bases left unmatched: 17. Germline CDR1 is TVYSNPD and CDR2 is GDNSRS (reference sequence). The CDR3 spans 19 residues. The CDR3 here is CACVPSVYWGIRNTDKLIF. Written as DNA, the CDR3 is TGTGCCTGCGTCCCAAGCGTATACTGGGGGATACGCAACACCGATAAACTCATCTTT.

This clone has more than one count but fewer than ten. This DNA's translation differs at residue 11 from TCRdb's protein, which comes from a much larger clone; a read error is likely, and the protein shown is translated from the DNA. The DNA for the CDR3 is TGTGCTCTTGGGGAACTTACCCTACGGCGCTGCGCAGTCAGACCCCTGATCTTT. Translation gives CALGELTLRRCAVRPLIF. The V and J genes are TRDV1 and TRDJ4; D perhaps matches TRDD2 (5 bases). No J gene is reported in TCRdb; it was inferred here by comparing the DNA with germline. V was cut by 0 bases and J by 1 base, with 21 bases left in between. CDR3 size: 18 residues. CDR1 is TSWWSYY, CDR2 QGS, per germline.

Note on this clone: Translating this DNA gives a protein that differs at residue 5 from the TCRdb one, which belongs to a much larger clone; a read error is likely, and the protein shown is this translation. The chain uses TRDV1 and TRDJ1; D gene unclear. TCRdb carries no J gene annotation; the J gene was assigned here by matching the DNA with germline. CDR3 length: 17 amino acids. Germline V gene lookup returns CDR1 TSWWSYY and CDR2 QGS. CDR3 bases: TGTGCTCTTGGGGGTTTAAGGTACAGGGTTTACACCAATAAACTCATCTTT. Its protein is CALGGLRYRVYTNKLIF.

This clone was seen a handful of times. The protein recorded in TCRdb matches a much larger clone and deviates from this DNA's translation at residue 11, suggesting a read error; the protein here is obtained by translating the DNA. The CDR3 sequence: CALGAFSYQRVYWGPLPATDKLIF. For the CDR3, the DNA is TGTGCTCTTGGGGCTTTTTCCTACCAGAGAGTGTACTGGGGGCCCCTCCCTGCCACCGATAAACTCATCTTT. This chain connects TRDV1 to TRDJ1, with D possibly TRDD3 on 8 matching bases. Germline-derived CDR1 and CDR2 are TSWWSYY and QGS. Trimming pared 4 bases from V and 1 base from J, leaving 40 bases between. The CDR3 covers 24 residues.

About this clone itself: For this DNA, TCRdb reports the protein of a much larger clone, which diverges at residue 19, most likely from a read error; the protein presented here is translated directly from the DNA. The J gene is TRDJ1, the V gene TRDV1; TRDD3 aligns across 12 bases. Germline V gene lookup returns CDR1 TSWWSYY and CDR2 QGS. This CDR3 region has 21 residues. DNA for the CDR3: TGTGCTCTTGGGAAGGCCTCTGCGTACTGGGGGATACCCATCTTCACCGATAAATTCATCTTT. It codes for CALGKASAYWGIPIFTDKFIF.

Details on this clone: TCRdb's protein for this DNA is that of a much larger clone and differs from the translation at residue 7, likely a read error; the protein shown is the DNA translation. The rearrangement uses TRDV1 and TRDJ1; 12 bases map to TRDD3. Here the J gene came from matching the DNA to germline, since TCRdb omits it. V trimming: 2 bases; J trimming: 1 base; junction bases outside the gene matches: 29. The V gene's germline CDR1 is TSWWSYY and CDR2 QGS. The CDR3 loop spans 25 amino acids. The CDR3 reads CALGELVFLQKLRTGGYPLTDKLIF. The DNA for the CDR3 is TGTGCTCTTGGGGAATTAGTCTTCCTCCAAAAGTTACGTACTGGGGGATACCCCCTCACCGATAAACTCATCTTT.

A word on this clone: TCRdb shows a much larger clone's protein in place of this DNA's translation, and the two differ at residue 11, likely through a read error; the protein shown is translated from the DNA. V and J are TRDV1 and TRDJ1, with 9 bases matching TRDD3. TCRdb lists no J gene, so it was determined here by aligning the DNA to germline. The germline V gene encodes CDR1 TSWWSYY and CDR2 QGS. The junction had 21 bases not matched to a gene; V was cut back by 9 bases and J by 1 base. This CDR3 is built from 19 residues. The CDR3 loop is CALNHKANWGTRPTDKLIF. CDR3 DNA: TGTGCTCTCAATCACAAGGCAAACTGGGGGACACGGCCCACCGATAAACTCATCTTT.

V is TRDV1 and J is TRDJ1; D is unclear. As TCRdb names no J gene, one was assigned here on the basis of a DNA match to germline. With 1 base removed from V and 3 bases from J, the gap between germline ends came to 24 bases. In germline, CDR1 is TSWWSYY, CDR2 QGS. CDR3 length: 19 amino acids. CDR3 nucleotides: TGTGCTCTTGGGGAACCGTTTAATTCTAGGGGCCGCAGAGCCGATAAACTCATCTTT. Protein sequence: CALGEPFNSRGRRADKLIF.

This clone was recorded at least ten times. With only one base between it and a far larger clone, this is likely a read error. The sample contains more than one DNA sequence encoding this CDR3. DNA of the CDR3: TGTGCCCTCCTGGGGGATACCGGCTTCGATAAACTCATCTTT. Translation gives CALLGDTGFDKLIF. This chain uses TRDV1 with TRDJ1, with TRDD3 matching 11 bases. This CDR3 contains 14 residues. Germline-derived CDR1 and CDR2 are TSWWSYY and QGS.

Concerning this clone: This sequence is one base from a far larger clone and is likely a read error. The sample holds other DNA sequences that translate to the same CDR3. The chain links TRDV1 to TRDJ1; 10 bases are shared with TRDD3. After removal of 4 bases from V and 5 bases from J, the junction contained 25 bases not matched to a gene. Germline V gene data show CDR1 as TSWWSYY and CDR2 as QGS. The CDR3 sequence is 21 residues long. The CDR3 is CALGGASSSLLGDFSEDKLIF. CDR3 DNA: TGTGCTCTTGGGGGCGCCTCCTCTTCCCTACTGGGGGATTTTTCCGAGGATAAACTCATCTTT.

In this sample, this clone turned up many times. The protein held in TCRdb is that of a much larger clone and does not match this DNA's translation at residue 3, likely because of a read error; the protein shown is translated from the DNA. The rearrangement uses TRDV1 and TRDJ1; unclear D gene. Germline-derived CDR1 and CDR2 are TSWWSYY and QGS. The CDR3 contains 17 residues. The V and J ends lost 10 bases and 3 bases respectively, with 27 bases between them. This CDR3 is CAPGTEGSLRFADKLIF. The DNA for the CDR3 is TGTGCTCCTGGAACAGAGGGTTCCCTGAGATTCGCCGATAAACTCATCTTT.

In regard to this clone: The protein in TCRdb stems from a much larger clone and differs at residue 9 from this DNA's translation, likely a read error; here the protein is translated from the DNA. This chain links TRDV3 with TRDJ1; 8 bases align to TRDD3. CDR3 length: 19 residues. Germline V gene lookup returns CDR1 TVYSNPD and CDR2 GDNSRS (reference sequence). Losses at the gene ends were 3 bases for V and 0 bases for J; bases not matched to a gene: 21. The CDR3 nucleotides read TGTGCCTTCCTACTGGGGATACCCCTCTTCGCGGGAAACACCGATAAACTCATCTTT. Translation gives CAFLLGIPLFAGNTDKLIF.

This clone came up a few times. The protein that TCRdb holds for this DNA derives from a much larger clone and differs from the translated DNA at residue 3, which likely indicates a read error; the protein shown here is translated from the DNA. The genes are TRDV1 and TRDJ1; 10 nucleotides match TRDD3. No J segment appears in TCRdb, so it was assigned here by matching the sequence to germline. Germline V lookup: CDR1 TSWWSYY, CDR2 QGS. The CDR3 spans 18 residues. V lost 10 bases to trimming and J lost 4 bases; unmatched junction nucleotides: 21. CDR3 residues: CAHGIHDHGGDTNDKLIF. The CDR3 DNA reads TGTGCTCATGGTATTCACGACCATGGGGGGGATACGAACGATAAACTCATCTTT.

This clone was recorded many times. Translating this DNA gives a protein that differs at residue 9 from the TCRdb one, which belongs to a much larger clone; a read error is likely, and the protein shown is this translation. This chain joins TRDV1 and TRDJ2, with a possible D match to TRDD3 (6 bases). TCRdb does not report a J gene; here it was assigned by matching the DNA to germline references. This CDR3 spans 17 amino acids. Germline V CDR1 and CDR2: TSWWSYY, QGS. V was clipped by 5 bases and J by 11 bases, with 27 bases between them. CDR3 sequence (DNA): TGTGCTCTTGGGCCTGGGCTGGGGTCCAGTAGGGAGGCCCAACTCTTCTTT. It encodes CALGPGLGSSREAQLFF.

This clone was counted at least ten times. A far larger clone is one nucleotide away, so this likely arose from a read error. Other DNA sequences from this sample encode an identical CDR3 as well. The chain combines TRDV1 with TRDJ1; D might be TRDD3 (5 bases). The CDR3 spans 18 residues. CDR1 and CDR2 from the germline V gene are TSWWSYY and QGS. Here the CDR3 DNA reads TGTGCTCTCAAAAAAGGGGGCCCCCCACGTCCGTACACCGATAAACTCATCTTC. This gives the protein CALKKGGPPRPYTDKLIF.

In this sample, this clone turned up a few times. The translation of this DNA and the TCRdb protein of a much larger clone differ at residue 4, probably owing to a read error; the protein shown here is translated from the DNA. V is TRDV2 and J is TRDJ1, with 8 nucleotides matching TRDD3. In the absence of a J gene in TCRdb, the DNA was matched to germline to assign it here. The CDR3 has 20 residues. Germline V lookup: CDR1 GEAIGNYY, CDR2 EKD. After removal of 5 bases from V and 0 bases from J, the junction contained 22 bases not matched to a gene. CDR3 bases: TGTGCCTGTGGCATTGACCGGCCTCGGGGGGATAGAAAGTACACCGATAAACTCATCTTT. This encodes CACGIDRPRGDRKYTDKLIF.